Each of the 30 T cell receptor beta chains below was sequenced from the same sample in a study of T cell repertoires in cytomegalovirus infection. TCRdb itself ran the reads through MiXCR, one entry per CDR3 protein. The profile shows about 700,000 distinct CDR3 sequences, approximately 33% of them singletons. Antigen specificity for these receptors is unknown. The sample consisted of cultured PBMCs, taken from culture after CMV antigen stimulation. The source of these receptors is a human donor in good health (CMV status not recorded). Some clones in this sample may be carry-over from other donors' samples.

V gene TRBV4-2 combines with J gene TRBJ1-1; no clear D gene. Trimming took off 0 bases at V and 4 bases at J, with 12 bases between the two ends. CDR1 is LGHNA and CDR2 is YNFKEQ in the germline V gene. This CDR3 is built from 15 residues. The CDR3 reads CASSQDISYTTEAFF. The CDR3 nucleotides read TGTGCCAGCAGCCAAGATATCAGTTACACCACTGAAGCTTTCTTT.

The V call is TRBV19, the J call TRBJ1-2; D perhaps matches TRBD1 (5 bases). Trimming cost V 6 bases and J 6 bases, with 20 bases left between them. There are 15 residues in the CDR3. CDR1 and CDR2 from the germline V gene are LNHDA and SQIVND (reference sequence). In DNA, the CDR3 is TGTGCCAGTAGACCTGACTCCGGGGCGCATAATGGCTACACCTTC. Translated: CASRPDSGAHNGYTF.

This clonotype was detected only a few times. The chain joins TRBV11-2 to TRBJ1-1, with D possibly being TRBD1 (5 bases). Trimming left V 0 bases short and J 8 bases short, with 13 bases between. The germline CDR1 and CDR2 sequences are SGHAT and FQNNGV. The CDR3 loop spans 14 amino acids. The CDR3 coding sequence is TGTGCCAGCAGCTTAGAGGGAAGGGGCGCCGAAGCTTTCTTT. It encodes CASSLEGRGAEAFF.

The rearrangement joins TRBV9 to TRBJ2-1, with TRBD2 matching over 7 bases. Trimming removed 0 bases from V and 5 bases from J; junction bases left unmatched: 5. The CDR3 loop spans 15 amino acids. Germline V gene data show CDR1 as SGDLS and CDR2 as YYNGEE. CDR3 loop: CASSVGGSIHNEQFF. DNA of the CDR3: TGTGCCAGCAGCGTAGGCGGGAGCATCCACAATGAGCAGTTCTTC.

Only a few counts were recorded for this clonotype. The rearrangement joins TRBV7-6 to TRBJ1-2, with D possibly being TRBD1 (6 bases). V was clipped by 1 base and J by 10 bases, with 16 bases between them. CDR3 length equals 14 residues. Germline V CDR1 and CDR2: SGHVS, FNYEAQ. CDR3 coding DNA: TGTGCCAGCAGCTTAGGTGTGTCAGGGGCAAACTACACCTTC. Protein product: CASSLGVSGANYTF. Drawing the rest from reference TRBV7-6 and TRBJ1-2, the complete variable domain is GAGVSQSPRYKVTKRGQDVALRCDPISGHVSLYWYRQALGQGPEFLTYFNYEAQQDKSGLPNDRFSAERPEGSISTLTIQRTEQRDSAMYRCASSLGVSGANYTFGSGTRLTVV.

J is TRBJ2-7 and V is TRBV20-1; possibly TRBD1 or TRBD2 for D (5 bases each). The CDR3 loop spans 14 amino acids. Trimming shortened V by 4 bases and J by 2 bases, and 15 bases separated the two germline ends. Germline CDR1 is DFQATT and CDR2 is SNEGSKA (reference sequence). CDR3 sequence: CSAIFRDRPYEQYF. DNA for the CDR3: TGCAGTGCTATCTTCCGGGACCGTCCCTACGAGCAGTACTTC.

In its sample, this clonotype was seen a few times. The V gene is TRBV7-9, the J gene TRBJ2-7; perhaps D is TRBD1 or TRBD2 (5 bases each). Trimming pared 5 bases from V and 7 bases from J, leaving 12 bases between. Germline loops: CDR1 SEHNR, CDR2 FQNEAQ (reference sequence). The CDR3 extends over 12 amino acids. As DNA, the CDR3 is TGTGCCAGCAGCGCCCTGGGGGAGGAGCAGTACTTC. As protein: CASSALGEEQYF. Full variable domain (rest looked up from reference TRBV7-9 and TRBJ2-7): DTGVSQNPRHKITKRGQNVTFRCDPISEHNRLYWYRQTLGQGPEFLTYFQNEAQLEKSRLLSDRFSAERPKGSFSTLEIQRTEQGDSAMYLCASSALGEEQYFGPGTRLTVT.

This clonotype has more than one count but fewer than ten. The gene calls are TRBV7-6 and TRBJ1-1, with D unclear. Germline V lookup: CDR1 SGHVS, CDR2 FNYEAQ. The CDR3 loop spans 15 amino acids. Trimming left V 5 bases short and J 5 bases short, with 18 bases between. The CDR3 DNA reads TGTGCCAGCAGCCAAAGGTCTTATGGAGGGACTGAAGCTTTCTTT. As protein: CASSQRSYGGTEAFF.

This clonotype was recorded a few times. The chain uses TRBV6-1 and TRBJ2-7, with TRBD2 matching 8 bases. V shed 8 bases and J 3 bases; nucleotides not matched to a gene: 9. This CDR3 is 14 amino acids long. Germline CDR1 is MNHNS and CDR2 is SASEGT. This CDR3 is CASVDSGIGYEQYF. In DNA, the CDR3 is TGTGCCAGCGTGGATAGCGGGATAGGCTACGAGCAGTACTTC.

The V and J genes are TRBV15 and TRBJ2-5; no firm D call. Germline CDR1 is LNHNV and CDR2 is YYDKDF (reference sequence). The V gene lost 8 bases and the J gene lost 1 base, with 17 bases spanning the gap. This CDR3 region has 15 residues. The CDR3 coding sequence is TGTGCCACCGCGTTCCGGGTGGCCCCCCAAGAGACCCAGTACTTC. Protein: CATAFRVAPQETQYF.

This clonotype was detected a few times. V and J are TRBV7-9 and TRBJ1-1; no clear D gene. The CDR3 covers 15 residues. Trimming took off 3 bases at V and 3 bases at J, with 14 bases between the two ends. From germline, CDR1 is SEHNR and CDR2 FQNEAQ (reference sequence). CDR3 bases: TGTGCCAGCAGCTTCCCAGAGCAGGAAGACACTGAAGCTTTCTTT. Residues: CASSFPEQEDTEAFF.

The chain carries TRBV19 and TRBJ2-3; D uncertain. Germline assignment: CDR1 LNHDA and CDR2 SQIVND (reference sequence). The CDR3 loop spans 13 amino acids. The V end lost 3 bases, the J end lost 6 bases, and 10 bases lay between the germline ends. The CDR3 reads CASSILSRDTQYF. In DNA, the CDR3 is TGTGCCAGTAGTATCTTGTCGCGGGATACGCAGTATTTT.

The chain has TRBV29-1 and TRBJ2-3; 9 bases align to TRBD2. Germline loops: CDR1 SQVTM, CDR2 ANQGSEA. This CDR3 region has 16 residues. V shed 3 bases, J shed 2 bases, and the junction held 9 bases outside the gene matches. CDR3 region: CSVEFGRGGPTDTQYF. The DNA for the CDR3 is TGCAGCGTTGAGTTTGGGCGGGGGGGCCCCACAGATACGCAGTATTTT.

The genes are TRBV5-4 and TRBJ2-2; D is uncertain. This CDR3 has 15 amino acids. V was pared by 0 bases and J by 2 bases, with 8 bases between. CDR1 and CDR2 (germline): SGHNT, YYREEE (reference sequence). The CDR3 DNA is TGTGCCAGCAGCTTGGAGCTGACCAACACCGGGGAGCTGTTTTTT. Protein product: CASSLELTNTGELFF.

This chain uses TRBV23-1 with TRBJ2-3, with 11 bases matching TRBD1. TRBV23-1 falls under the ORF class, with uncertain function. With V trimmed by 2 bases and J by 1 base, 5 bases remained unmatched. The CDR3 totals 17 residues. The CDR3 reads CASSQPRTGGRTDTQYF. The DNA of the CDR3 is TGCGCCAGCAGTCAACCTAGGACAGGGGGCCGCACAGATACGCAGTATTTT.

This clonotype has a count of ten or more. The V gene is TRBV7-9, the J gene TRBJ2-5; D not certain. The V gene lost 0 bases and the J gene lost 1 base, with 6 bases spanning the gap. CDR1 and CDR2 from the germline V gene are SEHNR and FQNEAQ (reference sequence). The CDR3 runs 14 residues. The CDR3 protein is CASSLARGQETQYF. As DNA, the CDR3 is TGTGCCAGCAGCTTAGCGCGCGGCCAAGAGACCCAGTACTTC.

The rearrangement links TRBV20-1 to TRBJ2-1, with 12 bases lining up with TRBD2. The CDR3 totals 14 residues. Germline values: CDR1 DFQATT, CDR2 SNEGSKA (reference sequence). V shed 5 bases and J 8 bases; nucleotides not matched to a gene: 7. The CDR3, as DNA: TGCAGTGCTCTAGCGGGAGGGCCAATCGATGAGCAGTTCTTC. The encoded protein is CSALAGGPIDEQFF.

The genes are TRBV10-3 and TRBJ2-1, with a weak D call TRBD1 (7 bases). Deletions cut 8 bases from V and 2 bases from J, with 13 bases between. The CDR3 runs 14 residues. The germline V gene encodes CDR1 ENHRY and CDR2 SYGVKD. The CDR3 protein is CAIQGGQTYNEQFF. DNA for the CDR3: TGTGCCATCCAGGGGGGACAGACCTACAATGAGCAGTTCTTC.

In this sample, this clonotype turned up a few times. This chain uses TRBV2 with TRBJ2-2, with TRBD2 matching over 12 bases. The length of the CDR3 is 16 residues. Per germline, CDR1 SNHLY and CDR2 FYNNEI. Unmatched junction bases numbered 7, after V lost 7 bases and J lost 4 bases. The CDR3 reads CASIVPGLAGTGELFF. The DNA of the CDR3 is TGTGCCAGCATCGTTCCGGGACTAGCGGGCACCGGGGAGCTGTTTTTT.

This clonotype has just a few counts. This sequence joins TRBV5-1 and TRBJ2-5, with 10 bases lining up with TRBD2. Looked up from germline, CDR1 is SGHRS and CDR2 is YFSETQ. This CDR3 has 15 amino acids. The ends lost 1 base at V and 4 bases at J; junction bases unmatched: 4. The CDR3 DNA sequence: TGCGCCAGCAGCTTGAGCAGACTAGCGGGAGAGACCCAGTACTTC. Translating it yields CASSLSRLAGETQYF. Looking up the rest from reference TRBV5-1 and TRBJ2-5 gives the full variable domain: KAGVTQTPRYLIKTRGQQVTLSCSPISGHRSVSWYQQTPGQGLQFLFEYFSETQRNKGNFPGRFSGRQFSNSRSEMNVSTLELGDSALYLCASSLSRLAGETQYFGPGTRLLVL.

This clonotype turned up a few times. The DNA for the CDR3 is TGTGCCAGCAGCCCCCGGTGGCGGGAGACCCAGTACTTC. Its translation is CASSPRWRETQYF. The chain joins TRBV11-2 to TRBJ2-5; D is ambiguous. V was shortened by 5 bases and J by 5 bases, with 12 bases between the two germline ends. Germline loops: CDR1 SGHAT, CDR2 FQNNGV. The CDR3 consists of 13 residues. The whole variable domain, filled in from reference TRBV11-2 and TRBJ2-5, reads EAGVAQSPRYKIIEKRQSVAFWCNPISGHATLYWYQQILGQGPKLLIQFQNNGVVDDSQLPKDRFSAERLKGVDSTLKIQPAKLEDSAVYLCASSPRWRETQYFGPGTRLLVL.

The gene calls are TRBV7-9 and TRBJ2-7, with D possibly matching TRBD1 (6 bases). The CDR3 spans 17 residues. Per germline, CDR1 SEHNR and CDR2 FQNEAQ (reference sequence). The V end was cut by 1 base, the J end by 4 bases, with 20 bases between. DNA of the CDR3: TGTGCCAGCAGCTTAGTACGTCTGGGGACAACCCGATACGAGCAGTACTTC. It specifies CASSLVRLGTTRYEQYF.

The genes are TRBV4-1 and TRBJ2-3, with D possibly called TRBD1 or TRBD2 (6 bases each). Germline loops: CDR1 MGHRA, CDR2 YSYEKL. Trimming took 4 bases from V and 8 from J, leaving 13 bases between them. CDR3 length: 13 amino acids. The CDR3 spells CASSPSPGATQYF. The CDR3 DNA is TGCGCCAGCAGCCCTTCTCCGGGGGCTACGCAGTATTTT.

The CDR3: CASIPPGGKDEQYF. In DNA, the CDR3 is TGTGCCAGCATCCCACCAGGGGGCAAAGACGAGCAGTACTTC. This chain joins TRBV25-1 and TRBJ2-7; 8 nucleotides line up with TRBD1. V trimming: 7 bases; J trimming: 5 bases; junction bases outside the gene matches: 10. The germline V gene has CDR1 MGHDK and CDR2 SYGVNS. The CDR3 is 14 residues long.

Here the CDR3 reads CAIRPGQGAESNQPQHF. CDR3 sequence (DNA): TGTGCTATCCGGCCGGGACAGGGGGCGGAAAGCAATCAGCCCCAGCATTTT. The chain is built from TRBV12-5 and TRBJ1-5; the match to TRBD1 covers 12 bases. J was trimmed by 1 base and V by 10 bases; bases with no gene match: 11. Germline V lookup: CDR1 LGHNT, CDR2 FRNRAP. This CDR3 contains 17 residues.

The chain couples TRBV5-4 to TRBJ2-5; D tentatively fits TRBD1 or TRBD2 (5 bases each). The CDR3 has 15 amino acids. Germline assignment: CDR1 SGHNT and CDR2 YYREEE (reference sequence). V lost 3 bases and J 2 bases, leaving 14 bases between the germline ends. The DNA for the CDR3 is TGTGCCAGCAGCTCCCCCGGGGACCAACAAGAGACCCAGTACTTC. Translating it yields CASSSPGDQQETQYF.

This clonotype was seen only once. This chain uses TRBV29-1 with TRBJ1-4; 7 bases map to TRBD1. CDR1 SQVTM and CDR2 ANQGSEA come from the germline V gene. The V and J ends lost 4 bases and 2 bases, in that order; junction bases with no gene match: 4. The CDR3 totals 14 residues. CDR3 sequence reads: CSVGPQGTNEKLFF. The CDR3 DNA reads TGCAGCGTTGGTCCACAGGGGACTAATGAAAAACTGTTTTTT.

The rearrangement links TRBV7-9 to TRBJ2-7, with TRBD1 identical over 7 bases. CDR3 length equals 14 residues. Germline-derived CDR1 and CDR2 are SEHNR and FQNEAQ (reference sequence). V lost 3 bases to trimming and J lost 3 bases; unmatched junction nucleotides: 5. The CDR3 DNA reads as TGTGCCAGCAGCTTCTTAGACAGGGTCTACGAGCAGTACTTC. This translates into CASSFLDRVYEQYF.

The chain recombines TRBV20-1 with TRBJ2-1; 10 positions agree with TRBD2. Losses at the gene ends were 6 bases for V and 5 bases for J; bases not matched to a gene: 10. The CDR3 has 15 residues. From germline, CDR1 is DFQATT and CDR2 SNEGSKA (reference sequence). As DNA, the CDR3 is TGCAGTGCCCAGCCGGCTAGCGGGGGCAACAATGAGCAGTTCTTC. Translating gives CSAQPASGGNNEQFF.

This clonotype was seen a few times. The gene calls are TRBV7-2 and TRBJ1-3; no firm D call. Trimming removed 5 bases at V and 6 bases at J, with 17 bases between. Germline CDR1 is SGHTA and CDR2 is FQGNSA. The CDR3 runs 15 residues. The CDR3 DNA is TGTGCCAGCAGCCCGCACCTAGAGGGCTCAAACACCATATATTTT. Translating it yields CASSPHLEGSNTIYF. Using reference TRBV7-2 and TRBJ1-3 for the parts outside the CDR3, the full variable domain is GAGVSQSPSNKVTEKGKDVELRCDPISGHTALYWYRQSLGQGLEFLIYFQGNSAPDKSGLPSDRFSAERTGGSVSTLTIQRTQQEDSAVYLCASSPHLEGSNTIYFGEGSWLTVV.